These 4 T cell receptor beta chains were all obtained from the same sample, sequenced in a study of vaccination and CD4 T cells after COVID-19. Antigens for these TCRs are unknown. The Oncomine TCR Beta short-read assay was applied to DNA of cultured CD4+ T cells. TCRdb re-called the PCR reads through MiXCR, storing one row per CDR3 protein. This table holds some 11,000 distinct CDR3 sequences, roughly 60% found once. The treatment: approximately nine-day PBMC culture with coronavirus spike peptide pools or control peptides (ViraFEST assay). Here the sequenced sample was CD4+ T cells from blood, cultured in vitro, taken before SARS-CoV-2 vaccination. These receptors came from a human donor who had recovered from COVID-19.

This clonotype was detected a few times. This chain links TRBV20-1 with TRBJ1-5; TRBD1 matches at 8 bases. CDR1 is DFQATT and CDR2 is SNEGSKA in the germline V gene (reference sequence). The CDR3 runs 13 residues. The V gene end was trimmed by 5 bases and the J gene end by 6 bases; junction bases not matched to a gene: 6. The CDR3 coding sequence is TGCAGTGCTCAAGGACAGGGTCTTCAGCCCCAGCATTTT. It yields the protein CSAQGQGLQPQHF.

There are a few counts of this clonotype. The CDR3 reads CSAGTAPILSNQPQHF. The CDR3 region has the DNA TGCAGTGCTGGGACAGCTCCCATCCTTAGCAATCAGCCCCAGCATTTT. The rearrangement joins TRBV20-1 to TRBJ1-5; TRBD1 agrees at 7 bases. V was clipped by 5 bases and J by 0 bases; unmatched bases: 10. Germline values: CDR1 DFQATT, CDR2 SNEGSKA (reference sequence). The CDR3 totals 16 residues.

The count of this clonotype is one. V usage is TRBV7-2 and J usage is TRBJ1-1; no clear D gene. CDR1 and CDR2 from the germline V gene are SGHTA and FQGNSA. V lost 3 bases, J lost 10 bases, and 21 bases lay in between. The CDR3 runs 15 residues. Here the CDR3 DNA reads TGTGCCAGCAGCTTGGATGCCGGGGTGCTGTTGGGAGCTTTCTTT. Encoded protein: CASSLDAGVLLGAFF.

This clonotype was found a few times. V usage is TRBV27 and J usage is TRBJ1-2; tentative D call: TRBD1 (5 bases). CDR1 and CDR2 from the germline V gene are MNHEY and SMNVEV (reference sequence). CDR3 length equals 15 residues. Trimming removed 0 bases from V and 3 bases from J, with 11 bases in between. The CDR3 protein is CASSLSGRVDYGYTF. For the CDR3, the DNA is TGTGCCAGCAGTTTATCTGGCAGGGTTGACTATGGCTACACCTTC.